This is a list of T cell receptor beta chains from one sample in a study of cytomegalovirus exposure and HLA in healthy donors. The protocol was immunoSEQ multiplex PCR, while the TCRdb copy is restricted to in-frame clones and leaves out a portion. This sample carries around 50,000 clones, over 70% of them seen once, and the ten largest clones take 8.1%. The sequenced material came from PBMCs. These receptors were taken from a man aged 25 to 45 in good health and CMV-seropositive. CDR3s include the opening cysteine and the closing phenylalanine or tryptophan. D genes are given only for firm matches. The size entry is marked missing in some rows and otherwise reads once, few, many or a size class.

clone_size: -; d_call: TRBD1; j_call: TRBJ1-4; v_call: TRBV18; cdr3_aa: CASSPLGQGGATNEKLFF; cdr3_nt: TGTGCCAGCTCACCATTGGGACAGGGGGGCGCAACTAATGAAAAACTGTTTTTT
clone_size: -; d_call: -; j_call: TRBJ2-7; v_call: TRBV6-1; cdr3_aa: CASSLNPWGPYEQYF; cdr3_nt: TGTGCCAGCAGTTTGAATCCCTGGGGGCCCTACGAGCAGTACTTC
clone_size: -; d_call: -; j_call: TRBJ1-1; v_call: TRBV5-8; cdr3_aa: CASSYFRQFSTEAFF; cdr3_nt: TGTGCCAGCAGCTATTTTAGACAGTTCTCCACTGAAGCTTTCTTT
clone_size: -; d_call: TRBD2; j_call: TRBJ2-1; v_call: TRBV4-1; cdr3_aa: CASLPAASGGRGYNEQFF; cdr3_nt: TGCGCCAGCCTCCCGGCGGCTAGCGGGGGCCGGGGGTACAATGAGCAGTTCTTC
clone_size: -; d_call: TRBD1; j_call: TRBJ1-3; v_call: TRBV5-1; cdr3_aa: CASSGGQGAYGNTIYF; cdr3_nt: TGCGCCAGCAGCGGGGGACAGGGGGCTTACGGAAACACCATATATTTT
clone_size: -; d_call: -; j_call: TRBJ1-1; v_call: TRBV27; cdr3_aa: CASSFSGVTDTEAFF; cdr3_nt: TGTGCCAGCAGTTTTTCGGGGGTGACGGACACTGAAGCTTTCTTT
clone_size: -; d_call: -; j_call: TRBJ2-3; v_call: TRBV5-1; cdr3_aa: CASSSQEFSTDTQYF; cdr3_nt: TGCGCCAGCAGCTCGCAGGAATTTAGCACAGATACGCAGTATTTT
clone_size: -; d_call: -; j_call: TRBJ1-4; v_call: TRBV2; cdr3_aa: CASTGGRGREKLFF; cdr3_nt: TGTGCCAGCACCGGAGGCAGGGGACGGGAAAAACTGTTTTTT
clone_size: -; d_call: -; j_call: TRBJ1-2; v_call: TRBV7-2; cdr3_aa: CASFRNGYTF; cdr3_nt: TGTGCCAGCTTCCGTAATGGCTACACCTTC
clone_size: once; d_call: -; j_call: TRBJ2-2; v_call: TRBV12-5; cdr3_aa: CASGLSGELFF; cdr3_nt: TGTGCTAGTGGCCTTTCCGGGGAGCTGTTTTTT
clone_size: few; d_call: -; j_call: TRBJ1-1; v_call: TRBV28; cdr3_aa: CASSLLDSRRDFF; cdr3_nt: TGTGCCAGCAGTTTACTCGACAGTCGCAGAGACTTCTTT